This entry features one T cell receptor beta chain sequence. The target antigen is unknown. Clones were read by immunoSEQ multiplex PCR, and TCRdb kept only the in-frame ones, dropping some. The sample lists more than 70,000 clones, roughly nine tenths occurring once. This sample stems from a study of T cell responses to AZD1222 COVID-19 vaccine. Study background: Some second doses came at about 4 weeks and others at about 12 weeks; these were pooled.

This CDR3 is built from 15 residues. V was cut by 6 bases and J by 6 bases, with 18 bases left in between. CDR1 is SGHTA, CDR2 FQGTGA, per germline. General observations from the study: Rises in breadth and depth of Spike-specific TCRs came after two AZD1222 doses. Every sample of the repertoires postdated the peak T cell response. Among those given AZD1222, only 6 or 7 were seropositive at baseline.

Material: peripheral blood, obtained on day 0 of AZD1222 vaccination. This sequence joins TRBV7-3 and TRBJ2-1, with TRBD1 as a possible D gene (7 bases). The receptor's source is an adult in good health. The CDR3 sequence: CASSSRGREPNEQFF. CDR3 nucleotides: TGTGCCAGCAGTTCTAGGGGGCGGGAACCCAATGAGCAGTTCTTC.